A single sample gave rise to the 4 T cell receptor beta chains below, sequenced in a study of Graves' ophthalmopathy and Graves' hyperthyroidism. Beta-chain TCR CDR3 regions were amplified from RNA transcripts. HTBI primers were used in a first-round RT-PCR, which preceded a second-round multiplex PCR. TCRdb itself ran the multiplex PCR reads through MiXCR, one entry per CDR3 protein. This sample has fewer than 600,000 distinct CDR3 sequences; approximately 14% occur once, and the top ten carry over 7.5%. The sample taken for sequencing was blood. These receptors originate from a woman aged 25 to 39 with Graves' ophthalmopathy.

Many counts were recorded for this clonotype. The genes are TRBV10-1 and TRBJ2-2, with unresolved D. V lost 3 bases and J 4 bases, leaving 6 bases between the germline ends. CDR1 is WNHNN, CDR2 SYGVQD, per germline (reference sequence). The CDR3 loop spans 13 amino acids. CDR3 in amino acids: CASSELGTGELFF. The CDR3 DNA follows: TGCGCCAGCAGTGAATTGGGCACCGGGGAGCTGTTTTTT.

This clonotype occurred many times. V and J are TRBV11-2 and TRBJ2-7; 8 nucleotides agree with TRBD2. With 7 bases clipped from V and 0 bases from J, the junction kept 8 bases outside the gene matches. The length of the CDR3 is 15 residues. In germline, CDR1 is SGHAT, CDR2 FQNNGV. The CDR3 region is CASTTQSGSSYEQYF. In DNA, the CDR3 is TGTGCCAGCACCACCCAAAGCGGGAGCTCCTACGAGCAGTACTTC.

This clonotype was seen many times. The V gene is TRBV28, the J gene TRBJ2-7, with 10 nucleotides matching TRBD1. The CDR3 covers 16 residues. The germline V gene encodes CDR1 MDHEN and CDR2 SYDVKM. J gave up 2 bases and V 5 bases, and 9 bases lay outside the gene matches. The CDR3 DNA reads as TGTGCCAGCAGTCCCGGGACAGGGGTGGTAGCCTACGAGCAGTACTTC. Translating gives CASSPGTGVVAYEQYF.

This clonotype was detected ten times or more. The chain recombines TRBV20-1 with TRBJ2-5; 10 nucleotides match TRBD1. Germline lookup yields CDR1 DFQATT and CDR2 SNEGSKA (reference sequence). Losses at the gene ends were 6 bases for V and 2 bases for J; bases not matched to a gene: 0. The CDR3 consists of 12 residues. Here the CDR3 reads CSADRGQETQYF. The CDR3 coding sequence is TGCAGTGCGGACAGGGGGCAAGAGACCCAGTACTTC.